The 30 T cell receptor beta chains given below trace back to one sample, sequenced in a study of T cell responses to AZD1222 COVID-19 vaccine. This table comes from immunoSEQ multiplex PCR, and its TCRdb copy is limited to in-frame clones, with some not included. The table includes around 100,000 clones, around 87% detected once. This material consisted of peripheral blood, taken on day 0 of MenACWY control vaccination. These receptors all come from an adult in good health.

V gene TRBV3-1 (or the pseudogene TRBV3-2) combines with J gene TRBJ1-5; no definite D call. The germline V and J ends were trimmed by 1 base and 3 bases, with 10 bases remaining between them. CDR3 size: 15 residues. CDR1 is LGHDT, CDR2 YNNKEL, per germline (reference sequence). The DNA of the CDR3 is TGTGCCAGCAGCCAAGGGTCTTTGATCAATCAGCCCCAGCATTTT. Translation: CASSQGSLINQPQHF.

V gene TRBV5-5 combines with J gene TRBJ2-1, with a possible D match to TRBD2 (6 bases). Germline V gives CDR1 SGHKS, CDR2 YYEKEE (reference sequence). There are 16 residues in the CDR3. Trimming pared 1 base from V and 4 bases from J, leaving 15 bases between. The CDR3 coding sequence is TGTGCCAGCAGCTTGTTGGGGGGAGCGTCATACAATGAGCAGTTCTTC. It specifies CASSLLGGASYNEQFF. The full variable domain, with the rest looked up from reference TRBV5-5 and TRBJ2-1, is DAGVTQSPTHLIKTRGQQVTLRCSPISGHKSVSWYQQVLGQGPQFIFQYYEKEERGRGNFPDRFSARQFPNYSSELNVNALLLGDSALYLCASSLLGGASYNEQFFGPGTRLTVL.

The V call is TRBV7-2, the J call TRBJ2-1, with 7 nucleotides matching TRBD2. Losses at the gene ends were 1 base for V and 10 bases for J; bases not matched to a gene: 16. The germline V gene encodes CDR1 SGHTA and CDR2 FQGNSA. The CDR3 loop spans 17 amino acids. The chain's CDR3 is CASSLGRRWGLSVEQFF. Written as DNA, the CDR3 is TGTGCCAGCAGCTTAGGGCGGAGGTGGGGACTATCCGTAGAGCAGTTCTTC.

Only a few counts were recorded for this clone. J is TRBJ1-1 and V is TRBV12-5; 8 nucleotides agree with TRBD1. With V trimmed by 5 bases and J by 3 bases, 17 bases remained unmatched. Looked up from germline, CDR1 is LGHNT and CDR2 is FRNRAP. The CDR3 runs 18 residues. CDR3 amino acids: CASGPGTGLSPLDTEAFF. CDR3 nucleotide sequence: TGTGCTAGTGGTCCCGGGACAGGTCTTAGCCCTCTAGACACTGAAGCTTTCTTT.

J is TRBJ2-7 and V is TRBV29-1, with D possibly called TRBD1 or TRBD2 (5 bases each). There are 13 residues in the CDR3. V dropped 7 bases and J dropped 6 bases, with 19 bases sitting between them. The germline CDR1 and CDR2 sequences are SQVTM and ANQGSEA. The CDR3 spells CSAWRGGEGEQYF. CDR3 in DNA: TGCAGCGCTTGGCGTGGGGGTGAGGGCGAGCAGTACTTC.

The genes are TRBV4-1 and TRBJ2-7, with D possibly being TRBD1 or TRBD2 (6 bases each). The germline V gene encodes CDR1 MGHRA and CDR2 YSYEKL. The CDR3 runs to 17 residues. V lost 1 base and J 4 bases, leaving 20 bases between the germline ends. CDR3 coding DNA: TGCGCCAGCAGCCAAGCCCGCGCTAAGGGGGGACGTTACGAGCAGTACTTC. Its protein product is CASSQARAKGGRYEQYF.

This clone came up once. J is TRBJ2-7 and V is TRBV7-8; 9 bases line up with TRBD2. J lost 2 bases, V lost 3 bases, and 11 bases had no gene match. The CDR3 has 17 amino acids. Germline values: CDR1 SGHVS, CDR2 FQNEAQ. CDR3 residues: CASSLRNQAGGTYEQYF. In nucleotides, the CDR3 is TGTGCCAGCAGCTTGAGAAACCAAGCGGGAGGCACCTACGAGCAGTACTTC.

Concerning this clone: Other DNA sequences in the sample encode the same CDR3. The genes are TRBV5-1 and TRBJ1-1; D remains ambiguous. This CDR3 has 13 residues. V lost 0 bases to trimming and J lost 2 bases, with 5 bases between them. Germline V lookup: CDR1 SGHRS, CDR2 YFSETQ. The CDR3 here is CASSLADNTEAFF. The CDR3 DNA sequence: TGCGCCAGCAGCTTGGCAGACAACACTGAAGCTTTCTTT. Looking up the rest from reference TRBV5-1 and TRBJ1-1 gives the full variable domain: KAGVTQTPRYLIKTRGQQVTLSCSPISGHRSVSWYQQTPGQGLQFLFEYFSETQRNKGNFPGRFSGRQFSNSRSEMNVSTLELGDSALYLCASSLADNTEAFFGQGTRLTVV.

The V and J genes are TRBV18 and TRBJ1-1; D remains unclear. This CDR3 has 15 amino acids. Germline assignment: CDR1 KGHSH and CDR2 LQKENI. V lost 3 bases and J lost 6, with 17 bases in between. The CDR3 bases are TGTGCCAGCTCACCTGCGACGGGGTCCCCCGCTGAAGCTTTCTTT. It specifies CASSPATGSPAEAFF.

The rearrangement links TRBV5-4 to TRBJ1-3, with D hard to call. This CDR3 has 15 amino acids. The germline CDR1 and CDR2 sequences are SGHNT and YYREEE (reference sequence). V lost 4 bases to trimming and J lost 0 bases, with 11 bases between them. The CDR3 here is CASSEDLGSGNTIYF. The DNA for the CDR3 is TGTGCCAGCAGCGAGGACCTTGGCTCTGGAAACACCATATATTTT.

This clone has a single count. V usage is TRBV5-1 and J usage is TRBJ1-5; 8 nucleotides match TRBD1. There are 15 residues in the CDR3. V gave up 0 bases and J gave up 4 bases; unmatched junction bases: 3. Germline CDR1 is SGHRS and CDR2 is YFSETQ. The CDR3 loop reads CASSLGQGRNQPQHF. For the CDR3, the DNA is TGCGCCAGCAGCTTGGGACAGGGGAGGAATCAGCCCCAGCATTTT.

The chain recombines TRBV12-3 or TRBV12-4 with TRBJ1-5; D gene uncertain. The CDR3 totals 13 residues. The V end was cut by 6 bases, the J end by 2 bases, with 8 bases between. The CDR3 coding sequence is TGTGCCAGCAGCTTTACAGGCAATCAGCCCCAGCATTTT. Translated: CASSFTGNQPQHF.

The genes are TRBV3-1 (or the pseudogene TRBV3-2) and TRBJ1-5; D is unresolved. Germline CDR1 is LGHDT and CDR2 is YNNKEL (reference sequence). Trimming cost V 1 base and J 0 bases, with 13 bases left between them. This CDR3 comprises 17 residues. CDR3 in DNA: TGTGCCAGCAGCCAAGCCCTGGGAGATTATAGCAATCAGCCCCAGCATTTT. Translated: CASSQALGDYSNQPQHF.

There are a few counts of this clone. The V call is TRBV5-5, the J call TRBJ1-1, with unresolved D. The CDR3 spans 15 residues. In germline, CDR1 is SGHKS, CDR2 YYEKEE (reference sequence). V was clipped by 1 base and J by 7 bases, with 17 bases between them. DNA for the CDR3: TGTGCCAGCAGCTTGTTGGGTCCCCGGAACGGTGAAGCTTTCTTT. It encodes CASSLLGPRNGEAFF.

This chain uses TRBV4-1 with TRBJ2-7; 9 bases match TRBD2. Per the germline V gene, CDR1 is MGHRA and CDR2 is YSYEKL. CDR3 size: 15 residues. The V segment lost 2 bases and the J segment 2 bases; nucleotides outside the gene matches: 4. The CDR3 sequence: CASSQPSGNPYEQYF. CDR3 nucleotide sequence: TGCGCCAGCAGCCAACCTAGCGGGAACCCCTACGAGCAGTACTTC.

V and J are TRBV28 and TRBJ2-3; D not certain. The CDR3 length is 12 residues. Germline lookup yields CDR1 MDHEN and CDR2 SYDVKM. V was cut by 5 bases and J by 2 bases, with 5 bases left in between. CDR3 DNA: TGTGCCAGCAGTGTCGTCACAGATACGCAGTATTTT. As protein: CASSVVTDTQYF.

The count of this clone is one. The rearrangement joins TRBV28 to TRBJ1-2, with TRBD1 matching over 8 bases. The V gene's germline CDR1 is MDHEN and CDR2 SYDVKM. The CDR3 spans 14 residues. The junction had 12 bases not matched to a gene; V was cut back by 7 bases and J by 8 bases. The CDR3 reads CASTLSGGGQGYTF. The CDR3 coding sequence is TGTGCCAGCACCCTCTCAGGGGGCGGGCAGGGCTACACCTTC.

The chain joins TRBV9 to TRBJ2-6; D not certain. The CDR3 has 16 residues. Trimming cost V 1 base and J 0 bases, with 8 bases left between them. Germline loops: CDR1 SGDLS, CDR2 YYNGEE. DNA for the CDR3: TGTGCCAGCAGCGTATACCATAACTCTGGGGCCAACGTCCTGACTTTC. It codes for CASSVYHNSGANVLTF.

The chain uses TRBV6-2 or TRBV6-3 and TRBJ1-2; no firm D call. CDR3 length equals 15 residues. The V and J ends lost 0 bases and 5 bases respectively, with 13 bases between them. Germline V lookup: CDR1 MNHEY, CDR2 SVGEGT. In DNA form, the CDR3 reads TGTGCCAGCAGTTACTCTGATCTCCGGTGGTATGGCTACACCTTC. Translation gives CASSYSDLRWYGYTF.

The chain combines TRBV7-2 with TRBJ2-2; TRBD1 is a possible D gene (5 bases). With 4 bases removed from V and 4 bases from J, the gap between germline ends came to 10 bases. This CDR3 has 14 amino acids. In germline, CDR1 is SGHTA, CDR2 FQGNSA. This CDR3 reads CASSYGHTTGELFF. The DNA of the CDR3 is TGTGCCAGCAGCTACGGACACACCACCGGGGAGCTGTTTTTT.

The J gene is TRBJ2-5, the V gene TRBV11-2, with a possible D match to TRBD2 (5 bases). This CDR3 is built from 14 residues. Germline assignment: CDR1 SGHAT and CDR2 FQNNGV. Deletions cut 2 bases from V and 1 base from J, with 8 bases between. The CDR3 spells CASSLTAGQETQYF. CDR3 in DNA: TGTGCCAGCAGCTTAACGGCGGGCCAAGAGACCCAGTACTTC. Looking up the rest from reference TRBV11-2 and TRBJ2-5 gives the full variable domain: EAGVAQSPRYKIIEKRQSVAFWCNPISGHATLYWYQQILGQGPKLLIQFQNNGVVDDSQLPKDRFSAERLKGVDSTLKIQPAKLEDSAVYLCASSLTAGQETQYFGPGTRLLVL.

The chain combines TRBV7-8 with TRBJ1-1, with unresolved D. Germline V lookup: CDR1 SGHVS, CDR2 FQNEAQ. V gave up 0 bases and J gave up 5 bases, with 13 bases separating them. The CDR3 is made up of 15 amino acids. CDR3 DNA: TGTGCCAGCAGCTTAGCGGCCCCGCGGGAAACTGAAGCTTTCTTT. The encoded protein is CASSLAAPRETEAFF.

This clone was counted a few times. The chain carries TRBV7-6 and TRBJ1-6; D gene unclear. There are 14 residues in the CDR3. CDR1 and CDR2 (germline): SGHVS, FNYEAQ. Trimming stripped 1 base from V and 12 bases from J, with 13 bases between. In nucleotides, the CDR3 is TGTGCCAGCAGCTTAGGTCTCGCCGGGGTACCCCTCCACTTT. Protein sequence: CASSLGLAGVPLHF.

The V and J genes are TRBV10-3 and TRBJ1-6; 11 bases match TRBD1. Looked up from germline, CDR1 is ENHRY and CDR2 is SYGVKD. This CDR3 has 16 amino acids. The ends lost 3 bases at V and 10 bases at J; junction bases unmatched: 8. The CDR3: CAISEADRGLGSPLHF. The CDR3, as DNA: TGTGCCATCAGTGAAGCGGACAGGGGGCTTGGCTCACCCCTCCACTTT.

The gene calls are TRBV4-1 and TRBJ1-4; D gene uncertain. Germline values: CDR1 MGHRA, CDR2 YSYEKL. The length of the CDR3 is 17 residues. Trimming removed 2 bases at V and 2 bases at J, with 15 bases between. The CDR3 sequence is CASSQQLAAWTNEKLFF. CDR3 coding DNA: TGCGCCAGCAGCCAACAACTGGCGGCCTGGACTAATGAAAAACTGTTTTTT.

This chain joins TRBV5-4 and TRBJ2-7; 7 bases are shared with TRBD1. Germline CDR1 reads SGHNT; CDR2 reads YYREEE (reference sequence). With V trimmed by 0 bases and J by 3 bases, 0 bases remained unmatched. The CDR3 spans 13 residues. The CDR3 loop is CASSLDRGYEQYF. Here the CDR3 DNA reads TGTGCCAGCAGCTTGGACAGGGGCTACGAGCAGTACTTC.

This clone has a single count. The genes are TRBV5-1 and TRBJ2-5; D remains unclear. Per germline, CDR1 SGHRS and CDR2 YFSETQ. This CDR3 has 13 residues. Trimming cost V 0 bases and J 2 bases, with 5 bases left between them. Here the CDR3 DNA reads TGCGCCAGCAGCTTGGGTTCTCAAGAGACCCAGTACTTC. Translation: CASSLGSQETQYF.

This chain joins TRBV2 and TRBJ1-5; D remains unclear. The germline CDR1 and CDR2 sequences are SNHLY and FYNNEI. The CDR3 has 12 residues. The germline V and J ends were trimmed by 8 bases and 4 bases, with 9 bases remaining between them. In nucleotides, the CDR3 is TGTGCCAGCGCGAGGGAGAATCAGCCCCAGCATTTT. It encodes CASARENQPQHF.

This clone showed up just a few times. This chain joins TRBV5-8 and TRBJ2-3; D not resolved. V was trimmed by 1 base and J by 6 bases, leaving 9 bases between them. Germline V gene data show CDR1 as SGHTS and CDR2 as YDEGEE. The CDR3 runs to 13 residues. CDR3 sequence (DNA): TGTGCCAGCAGCTTGATTGCGGCCGATACGCAGTATTTT. It yields the protein CASSLIAADTQYF.

V gene TRBV7-3 combines with J gene TRBJ1-1; TRBD1 matches 9 bases. Germline trimming cut 5 bases from V and 11 bases from J; bases unmatched to any gene: 9. This CDR3 has 13 amino acids. Germline V gene data show CDR1 as SGHTA and CDR2 as FQGTGA. CDR3 bases: TGTGCCAGCAGCACCAACAGGGGGCGGGAGGCTTTCTTT. The encoded protein is CASSTNRGREAFF.